The 4 T cell receptor beta chains in this list originate from one sample, sequenced in a study of T cells after posttransplantation cyclophosphamide. Assay: immunoSEQ multiplex PCR; the TCRdb copy retains only in-frame clones and omits some. This repertoire shows 50,000 to 55,000 clones, about 86% found once; its top ten account for around 2.8%. The material sequenced was PBMCs. These receptors were taken from a man younger than 40 with a blood cancer, CMV-positive, and with a related stem cell donor.

V and J are TRBV6-6 and TRBJ2-3; 8 bases fit TRBD2. The CDR3 runs to 15 residues. Germline V lookup: CDR1 MNHNY, CDR2 SVGAGI (reference sequence). With V trimmed by 6 bases and J by 4 bases, 9 bases remained unmatched. The CDR3 bases are TGTGCCAGCAGACCCGGGACTAGACTGCCAGATACGCAGTATTTT. Its protein is CASRPGTRLPDTQYF.

J is TRBJ2-6 and V is TRBV5-1; possible D gene TRBD2, 7 bases. The CDR3 covers 18 residues. Germline CDR1 reads SGHRS; CDR2 reads YFSETQ. Deletions cut 6 bases from V and 0 bases from J, with 19 bases between. The CDR3 reads CASIIPGGHTSGANVLTF. The CDR3 DNA reads TGCGCCAGCATAATTCCCGGGGGGCATACCTCTGGGGCCAACGTCCTGACTTTC. Supplemented by reference TRBV5-1 and TRBJ2-6, the full variable domain reads KAGVTQTPRYLIKTRGQQVTLSCSPISGHRSVSWYQQTPGQGLQFLFEYFSETQRNKGNFPGRFSGRQFSNSRSEMNVSTLELGDSALYLCASIIPGGHTSGANVLTFGAGSRLTVL.

The rearrangement links TRBV18 to TRBJ2-3, with 8 bases aligning to TRBD2. Germline V CDR1 and CDR2: KGHSH, LQKENI. The CDR3 length is 17 residues. The junction had 9 bases not matched to a gene; V was cut back by 4 bases and J by 0 bases. As DNA, the CDR3 is TGTGCCAGCTCACAGGACGGGAGGGCCGTCAGCACAGATACGCAGTATTTT. Protein sequence: CASSQDGRAVSTDTQYF.

This clone was seen only once. The rearrangement links TRBV6-5 to TRBJ1-2, with TRBD1 identical over 7 bases. The CDR3 length is 14 residues. CDR1 is MNHEY and CDR2 is SVGAGI in the germline V gene. V lost 5 bases to trimming and J lost 4 bases; unmatched junction nucleotides: 7. This CDR3 reads CASSEDRAVYGYTF. The CDR3 coding sequence is TGTGCCAGCAGTGAAGACAGGGCGGTCTATGGCTACACCTTC.